This T cell receptor (beta chain) was documented in a study of CD8+CD57+ T cells in acquired aplastic anemia (dated by TCRdb to the late 2010s). Looking at the study overall: DNA extracted from sorted CD4+ and CD8+ cells had a mean of roughly 3.4 ug, with a range of 0.2 to 27.4 ug. Healthy donor samples averaged roughly 9.9 million reads for CD4+ and fewer than 12 million for CD8+ cells. The research as a whole found: Around 31 CD8+ CDR3 sequences were shared between patients and controls but appeared highly expressed in patients and within their immunodominant clones. No significant difference in CD8+ Simpson's diversity was found between patients and healthy controls (P=0.060).

Genomic DNA was used as template for profiling of TCR beta VDJ combinations and CDR3 sequences. An Illumina HiSeq 2000 was used for TCR repertoire sequencing. As for how the authors treated the data: TRBV/TRBJ rearrangement plots, CDR3 size and DJ length profiles, and Simpson's diversity index were used to assess repertoires. Whichever DNA sequence was most abundant in the deep sequencing data was defined as the immunodominant clone. CDR3 amino acid sequences were screened for sharing across subjects and compared with published repertoires and the VDJdb database. TCRdb ran its own pipeline on the public reads, namely fastp trimming at Q25 and MiXCR clone calling, and kept in-frame beta chains. All rows with the same CDR3 protein become a single entry with the most common DNA and genes. The V and J calls were determined by TCRdb, not by the authors. In this sample the table shows under 200,000 distinct CDR3 sequences, just under 65% of which occur a single time. The top ten clonotypes cover under 60% of the sample.

Worth noting for this clonotype: Its antigen target is currently unknown. Per-nucleotide qualities are absent, and no much larger clonotype sits a single base away.

In the study, sorted CD4+ and CD8+ blood T cells from patients with severe aplastic anemia and from healthy subjects underwent deep sequencing of TCR repertoires. Ficoll-Paque density gradient centrifugation was used to isolate peripheral blood mononuclear cells. Before DNA extraction, CD4+ and CD8+ T cells were sorted with FACS or magnetic beads. The junction shows trimming of 5 bases on V and 5 bases on J, and the gene matches do not reach 6 bases of it. CDR1 and CDR2 are read off the germline V gene as SNHLY and FYNNEI. Measured from the cysteine to the phenylalanine, the CDR3 is 14 residues long. The CDR3 DNA has 42 bases and is translated from base 1.

The chain was built from TRBV2 and TRBJ1-1, with 9 central nucleotides matching TRBD1. The source of this sequence is a human donor in good health. Material for sequencing was sorted CD4+, CD8+, or CD8+CD57+ T cells (not recorded which) from PBMCs. CDR3 region: CASSSQGADTEAFF. The DNA sequence is given as TGTGCCAGCAGTTCACAGGGGGCCGATACTGAAGCTTTCTTT.